This T cell receptor (beta chain) came from a study of cytomegalovirus exposure and HLA in healthy donors. The germline V gene encodes CDR1 SGHTA and CDR2 FQGTGA. The CDR3 totals 15 residues. V was trimmed by 3 bases and J by 1 base, leaving 7 bases between them. The primer mix had 60 Vbeta and 13 Jbeta primers. TCRdb's copy holds only in-frame clones and misses some; the assay was immunoSEQ multiplex PCR. The sample holds more than 85,000 clones, roughly 10% seen once. This clone appeared a few times. The origin of this receptor is a man between 50 and 59 years old in good health and CMV-seropositive. Material for sequencing was PBMCs. V usage is TRBV7-3 and J usage is TRBJ2-6, with D possibly TRBD1 on 6 matching bases. The CDR3 spells CASSFTGSGANVLTF. CDR3 DNA: TGTGCCAGCAGCTTTACAGGGTCTGGGGCCAACGTCCTGACTTTC.